Below, 17 T cell receptor beta chains from the same sample are listed, as sequenced in a study of shared clonotypes between healthy human individuals. Libraries were prepared by immunoSEQ multiplex PCR; TCRdb keeps only in-frame clonotypes and omits some of them. The profile shows about 1.1 million clones, around 82% of them singletons. Sequenced input: memory CD4+ T cells from PBMCs. Subset specified: CD45RA-negative fraction. The receptors were sampled from a man between 18 and 29 years old in good health. Some clones in this sample may be carry-over from other donors' samples.

The table lists this clone with a count of one. This chain uses TRBV6-6 with TRBJ1-1; tentatively, D is TRBD1 (6 bases). This CDR3 spans 15 amino acids. Trimming shortened V by 7 bases and J by 2 bases, and 17 bases separated the two germline ends. CDR1 MNHNY and CDR2 SVGAGI come from the germline V gene (reference sequence). The CDR3 loop reads CASTTRGQTNTEAFF. In DNA form, the CDR3 reads TGTGCCAGCACCACGAGAGGACAGACCAACACTGAAGCTTTCTTT.

The chain joins TRBV19 to TRBJ1-5; 7 bases are a match to TRBD1. The CDR3 sequence is 16 residues long. J lost 5 bases, V lost 5 bases, and 12 bases had no gene match. From germline, CDR1 is LNHDA and CDR2 SQIVND (reference sequence). The CDR3 loop is CASSPAGTAVDQPQHF. The CDR3 DNA reads TGTGCCAGTAGTCCCGCCGGGACAGCCGTGGATCAGCCCCAGCATTTT.

The chain joins TRBV4-3 to TRBJ2-5; D might be TRBD1 (6 bases). V gave up 3 bases and J gave up 5 bases, with 13 bases separating them. CDR1 is LGHNA, CDR2 YSLEER, per germline. The CDR3 contains 14 residues. The CDR3: CASSHQQGWETQYF. In DNA form, the CDR3 reads TGCGCCAGCAGCCACCAACAGGGTTGGGAGACCCAGTACTTC.

This clone was counted a single time. CDR3 in amino acids: CASSITPTSGRRTDTQYF. CDR3 bases: TGTGCCAGCAGCATCACGCCGACTAGCGGGAGGAGGACAGATACGCAGTATTTT. The chain recombines TRBV21-1 with TRBJ2-3; the table gives TRBD2 as D, unverified against the DNA. TRBV21-1 corresponds to a pseudogene. The CDR3 runs 18 residues.

The rearrangement joins TRBV6-6 to TRBJ2-1; 14 positions match TRBD2. Germline V CDR1 and CDR2: MNHNY, SVGAGI (reference sequence). J gave up 15 bases and V 8 bases, and 6 bases lay outside the gene matches. The CDR3 runs 12 residues. The DNA for the CDR3 is TGTGCCAGCTCAACCGGGACTAGCGGGGGGTTCTTC. The encoded protein is CASSTGTSGGFF.

In this sample, this clone turned up once. The CDR3 sequence is CASSLLRSGANVLTF. As DNA, the CDR3 is TGTGCCAGCAGTTTACTTCGCTCTGGGGCCAACGTCCTGACTTTC. V usage is TRBV28 and J usage is TRBJ2-6; D unclear. Germline lookup yields CDR1 MDHEN and CDR2 SYDVKM. The V and J ends lost 2 bases and 0 bases respectively, with 5 bases between them. This CDR3 has 15 residues.

This clone has a handful of counts. Additional DNA sequences in this sample encode the identical CDR3. The chain links TRBV18 to TRBJ2-3; no clear D gene. This CDR3 has 13 amino acids. Per germline, CDR1 KGHSH and CDR2 LQKENI. V was trimmed by 3 bases and J by 1 base, leaving 5 bases between them. CDR3 coding DNA: TGTGCCAGCTCACCCCCCGGCACAGATACGCAGTATTTT. This encodes CASSPPGTDTQYF.

The CDR3 loop reads CASSPLVNTEAFF. DNA of the CDR3: TGCGCCAGCAGCCCCCTGGTGAACACTGAAGCTTTCTTT. The chain has TRBV5-1 and TRBJ1-1; D gene unclear. Germline V CDR1 and CDR2: SGHRS, YFSETQ. The CDR3 is 13 residues long. V gave up 4 bases and J gave up 0 bases, with 7 bases separating them. Complete variable domain (other parts from reference TRBV5-1 and TRBJ1-1): KAGVTQTPRYLIKTRGQQVTLSCSPISGHRSVSWYQQTPGQGLQFLFEYFSETQRNKGNFPGRFSGRQFSNSRSEMNVSTLELGDSALYLCASSPLVNTEAFFGQGTRLTVV.

In nucleotides, the CDR3 is TGTGCCACCAGCAGAGAGACTGGCAGCAATCAGCCCCAGCATTTT. Residues: CATSRETGSNQPQHF. V usage is TRBV15 and J usage is TRBJ1-5; unclear D gene. The CDR3 extends over 15 amino acids. CDR1 and CDR2 (germline): LNHNV, YYDKDF (reference sequence). Trimming pared 0 bases from V and 1 base from J, leaving 7 bases between.

This chain uses TRBV23-1 with TRBJ1-3, with D perhaps matching TRBD1 (5 bases). TRBV23-1 is known as an ORF, though its function is uncertain. Trimming removed 0 bases at V and 2 bases at J, with 8 bases between. This CDR3 spans 15 amino acids. The CDR3 region has the DNA TGCGCCAGCAGTCAATCGCCAGGGACTGGAAACACCATATATTTT. It encodes CASSQSPGTGNTIYF.

Points on this clone: This may stem from a read error, because a much larger clone lies one nucleotide away. The same CDR3 also results from other DNA sequences found in this sample. The chain employs TRBV7-2 and TRBJ2-5, with 8 nucleotides matching TRBD1. J lost 5 bases, V lost 4 bases, and 9 bases had no gene match. The CDR3 consists of 15 residues. Germline V gene sequence: CDR1 SGHTA, CDR2 FQGNSA. The CDR3 loop reads CASSSRPGGEETQYF. In DNA form, the CDR3 reads TGTGCCAGCAGCTCCCGACCAGGGGGCGAGGAGACCCAGTACTTC.

The chain couples TRBV5-1 to TRBJ2-6, with D unclear. V lost 0 bases and J 0 bases, leaving 4 bases between the germline ends. This CDR3 comprises 15 residues. Germline values: CDR1 SGHRS, CDR2 YFSETQ. This CDR3 reads CASSLDPSGANVLTF. CDR3 nucleotide sequence: TGCGCCAGCAGCTTGGATCCCTCTGGGGCCAACGTCCTGACTTTC.

V and J are TRBV28 and TRBJ2-7; TRBD2 aligns across 8 bases. Germline lookup yields CDR1 MDHEN and CDR2 SYDVKM. The ends lost 5 bases at V and 4 bases at J; junction bases unmatched: 7. This CDR3 region has 14 residues. The CDR3 protein is CASSQAGVMYEQYF. The CDR3 bases are TGTGCCAGCAGTCAAGCGGGGGTGATGTACGAGCAGTACTTC.

The chain employs TRBV2 and TRBJ2-1, with 7 bases identical to TRBD2. V trimming: 4 bases; J trimming: 13 bases; junction bases outside the gene matches: 10. CDR3 length equals 13 residues. Germline CDR1 is SNHLY and CDR2 is FYNNEI. CDR3 bases: TGTGCCAGCAGTGCCCTGGGGGGGGAGCGACAGTTCTTC. Protein: CASSALGGERQFF.

The chain combines TRBV2 with TRBJ2-5, with 9 positions matching TRBD2. The DNA matches TRBJ2-7 better at its end, which makes the J call doubtful. Germline V gene data show CDR1 as SNHLY and CDR2 as FYNNEI. The CDR3 is 15 amino acids. The CDR3 DNA follows: TGTGCCAGCAGTGAAGCATGGCGGGAGGGTTACGAGCAGTACTTC. It translates to CASSEAWREGYEQYF.

V gene TRBV27 combines with J gene TRBJ2-6; no firm D call. The CDR3 totals 16 residues. Germline V CDR1 and CDR2: MNHEY, SMNVEV (reference sequence). Trimming removed 4 bases at V and 4 bases at J, with 14 bases between. CDR3 sequence reads: CASSSPTMAGANVLTF. The CDR3 bases are TGTGCCAGCAGTTCCCCGACAATGGCAGGGGCCAACGTCCTGACTTTC.

The chain carries TRBV6-5 and TRBJ2-5, with 7 bases lining up with TRBD1. The V gene's germline CDR1 is MNHEY and CDR2 SVGAGI. This CDR3 region has 15 residues. The trim removed 6 bases at V and 2 bases at J, leaving 9 bases unmatched. CDR3 nucleotide sequence: TGTGCCAGCAGCCCCCACGACAGGGCGCAAGAGACCCAGTACTTC. Its protein is CASSPHDRAQETQYF.